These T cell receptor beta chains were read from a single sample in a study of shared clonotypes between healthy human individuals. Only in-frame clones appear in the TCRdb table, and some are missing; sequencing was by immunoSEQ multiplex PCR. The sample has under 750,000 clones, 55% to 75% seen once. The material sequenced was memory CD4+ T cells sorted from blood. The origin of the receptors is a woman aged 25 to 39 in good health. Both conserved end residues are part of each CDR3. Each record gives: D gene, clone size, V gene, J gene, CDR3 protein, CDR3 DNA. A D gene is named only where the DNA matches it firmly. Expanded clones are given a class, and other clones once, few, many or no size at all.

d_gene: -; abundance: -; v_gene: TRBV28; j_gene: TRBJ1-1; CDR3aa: CASSEVRTLLLGTEAFF; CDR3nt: TGTGCCAGCAGTGAGGTCAGGACGCTCCTCTTGGGGACTGAAGCTTTCTTT
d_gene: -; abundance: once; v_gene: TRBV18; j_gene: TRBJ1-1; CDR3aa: CASSPTQGSLNTEAFF; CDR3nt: TGTGCCAGCTCACCCACTCAGGGCAGCCTGAACACTGAAGCTTTCTTT
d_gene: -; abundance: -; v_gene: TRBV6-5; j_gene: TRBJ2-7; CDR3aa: CASRRQVGPTYEQYF; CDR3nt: TGTGCCAGCAGACGACAGGTAGGGCCTACCTACGAGCAGTACTTC
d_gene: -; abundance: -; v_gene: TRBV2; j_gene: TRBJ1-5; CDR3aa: CASTKRAWQGNQPQHF; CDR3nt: TGTGCCAGCACCAAACGGGCTTGGCAGGGCAATCAGCCCCAGCATTTT
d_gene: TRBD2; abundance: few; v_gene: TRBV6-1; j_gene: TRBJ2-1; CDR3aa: CASSEFPAGAYNEQFF; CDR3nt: TGTGCCAGCAGTGAATTTCCAGCGGGAGCTTACAATGAGCAGTTCTTC
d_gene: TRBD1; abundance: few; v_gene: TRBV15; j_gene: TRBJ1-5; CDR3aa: CATSSRDRGYHWFGNQPQHF; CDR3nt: TGTGCCACCAGCAGCCGGGACAGGGGGTATCATTGGTTCGGGAATCAGCCCCAGCATTTT
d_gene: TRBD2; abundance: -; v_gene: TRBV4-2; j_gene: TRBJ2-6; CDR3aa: CASSLDPLAGAGANVLTF; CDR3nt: TGTGCCAGCAGCTTAGACCCACTAGCGGGAGCTGGGGCCAACGTCCTGACTTTC
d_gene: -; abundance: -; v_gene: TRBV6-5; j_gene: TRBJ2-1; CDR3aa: CASRIRGEQFF; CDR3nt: TGTGCCAGCAGGATAAGAGGGGAGCAGTTCTTC
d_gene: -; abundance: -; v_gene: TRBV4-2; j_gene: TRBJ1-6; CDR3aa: CASSQYQGSDSPLHF; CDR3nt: TGTGCCAGCAGCCAATATCAGGGGTCGGATTCACCCCTCCACTTT
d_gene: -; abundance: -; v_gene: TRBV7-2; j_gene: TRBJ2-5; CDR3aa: CASSLAAQETQYF; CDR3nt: TGTGCCAGCAGCTTGGCGGCTCAAGAGACCCAGTACTTC
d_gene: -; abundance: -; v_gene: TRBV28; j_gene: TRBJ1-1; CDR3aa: CASRPGGRMNTEAFF; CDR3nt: TGTGCCAGCAGGCCGGGAGGTCGGATGAACACTGAAGCTTTCTTT
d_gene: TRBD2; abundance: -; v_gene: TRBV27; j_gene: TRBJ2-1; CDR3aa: CASSFRTSSGGEQFF; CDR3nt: TGTGCCAGCAGTTTTAGGACTAGCAGCGGCGGTGAGCAGTTCTTC
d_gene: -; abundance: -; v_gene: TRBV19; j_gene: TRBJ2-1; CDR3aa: CASSIVAGGEQFF; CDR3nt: TGTGCCAGTAGTATAGTGGCGGGTGGTGAGCAGTTCTTC
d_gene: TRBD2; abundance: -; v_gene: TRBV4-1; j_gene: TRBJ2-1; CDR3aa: CASSRGTSGLHNEQFF; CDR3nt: TGCGCCAGCAGCCGAGGGACTAGCGGATTACACAATGAGCAGTTCTTC
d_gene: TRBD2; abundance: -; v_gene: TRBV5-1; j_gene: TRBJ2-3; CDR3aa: CASSLGTSGRADTQYF; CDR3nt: TGCGCCAGCAGCTTAGGGACTAGCGGGCGCGCAGATACGCAGTATTTT
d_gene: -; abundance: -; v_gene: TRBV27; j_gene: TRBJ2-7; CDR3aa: CASSSPPYEQYF; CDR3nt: TGTGCCAGCAGTTCCCCTCCCTACGAGCAGTACTTC
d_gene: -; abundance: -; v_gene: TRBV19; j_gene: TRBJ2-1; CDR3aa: CASSIGGQTMYNEQFF; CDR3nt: TGTGCCAGTAGTATAGGGGGGCAGACAATGTACAATGAGCAGTTCTTC
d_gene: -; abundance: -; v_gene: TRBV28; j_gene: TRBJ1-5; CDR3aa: CASSLAGSGEPQHF; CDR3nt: TGTGCCAGCAGTTTAGCAGGGTCGGGGGAGCCCCAGCATTTT
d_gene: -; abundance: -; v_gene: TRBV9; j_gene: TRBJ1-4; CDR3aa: CASSVSGTPNEKLFF; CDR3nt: TGTGCCAGCAGCGTCTCAGGGACCCCTAATGAAAAACTGTTTTTT
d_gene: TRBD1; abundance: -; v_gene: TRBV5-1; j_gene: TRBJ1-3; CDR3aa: CASSRDSSSGNTIYF; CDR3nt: TGCGCCAGCAGCAGGGACAGCAGCTCTGGAAACACCATATATTTT
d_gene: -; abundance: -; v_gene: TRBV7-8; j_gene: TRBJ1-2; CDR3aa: CASSLRRVRGVRDGYTF; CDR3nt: TGTGCCAGCAGCTTAAGGAGGGTGCGGGGAGTGAGGGATGGCTACACCTTC
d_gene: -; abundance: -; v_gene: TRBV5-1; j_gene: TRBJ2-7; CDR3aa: CASSLDGYYEQYF; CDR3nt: TGCGCCAGCAGCTTGGACGGTTACTACGAGCAGTACTTC
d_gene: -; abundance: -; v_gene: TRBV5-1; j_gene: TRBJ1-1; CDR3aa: CASSLQGSGTEAFF; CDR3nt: TGCGCCAGCAGCTTGCAGGGATCGGGGACTGAAGCTTTCTTT
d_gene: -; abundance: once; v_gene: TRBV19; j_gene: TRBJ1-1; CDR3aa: CASSIGGRNTEAFF; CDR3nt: TGTGCCAGTAGTATAGGGGGCAGGAATACTGAAGCTTTCTTT
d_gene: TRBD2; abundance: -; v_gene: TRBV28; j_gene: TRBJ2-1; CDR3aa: CASSSGLADSYNEQFF; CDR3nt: TGTGCCAGCAGTTCGGGACTAGCGGACTCCTACAATGAGCAGTTCTTC
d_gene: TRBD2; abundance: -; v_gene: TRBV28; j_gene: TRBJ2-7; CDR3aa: CASSLASLAGAYEQYF; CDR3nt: TGTGCCAGCAGTTTAGCGTCACTAGCGGGAGCTTACGAGCAGTACTTC
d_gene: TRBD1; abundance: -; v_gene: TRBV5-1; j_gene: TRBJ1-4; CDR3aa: CASSLRQGNEKLFF; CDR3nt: TGCGCCAGCAGCTTGAGACAGGGTAACGAAAAACTGTTTTTT
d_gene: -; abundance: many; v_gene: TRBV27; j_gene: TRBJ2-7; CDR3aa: CASSSRVGEQYF; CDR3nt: TGTGCCAGCAGTTCCAGGGTAGGCGAGCAGTACTTC
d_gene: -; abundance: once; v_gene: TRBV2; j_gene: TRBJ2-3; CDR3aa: CASSYYAVGDTQYF; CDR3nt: TGTGCCAGCAGTTACTATGCGGTCGGGGATACGCAGTATTTT
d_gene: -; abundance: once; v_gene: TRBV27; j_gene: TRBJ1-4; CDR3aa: CASPLKIRQGVNEKLFF; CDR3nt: TGTGCCAGCCCTCTCAAAATCAGGCAGGGCGTTAATGAAAAACTGTTTTTT
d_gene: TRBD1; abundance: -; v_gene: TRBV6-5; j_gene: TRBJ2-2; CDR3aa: CASRGGTGGTGELFF; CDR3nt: TGTGCCAGCAGAGGGGGGACAGGGGGCACCGGGGAGCTGTTTTTT
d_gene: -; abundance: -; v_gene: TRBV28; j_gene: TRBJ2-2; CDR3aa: CASTSDRLTGELFF; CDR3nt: TGTGCCAGCACCTCGGACAGACTCACCGGGGAGCTGTTTTTT
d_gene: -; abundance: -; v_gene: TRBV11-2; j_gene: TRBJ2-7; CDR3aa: CASSFTFGASEQYF; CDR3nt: TGTGCCAGCAGCTTCACCTTTGGGGCCTCCGAGCAGTACTTC
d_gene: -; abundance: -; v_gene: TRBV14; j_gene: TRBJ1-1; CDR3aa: CASSQNIANTEAFF; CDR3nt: TGTGCCAGCAGCCAAAACATAGCGAACACTGAAGCTTTCTTT
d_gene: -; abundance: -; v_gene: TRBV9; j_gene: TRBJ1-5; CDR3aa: CASSFYRGRWFDQPQHF; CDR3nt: TGTGCCAGCAGCTTTTATCGGGGGAGGTGGTTCGATCAGCCCCAGCATTTT
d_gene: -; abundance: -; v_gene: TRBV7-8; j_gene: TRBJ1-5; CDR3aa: CASSLNGGQPQHF; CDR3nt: TGTGCCAGCAGCTTAAATGGGGGTCAGCCCCAGCATTTT
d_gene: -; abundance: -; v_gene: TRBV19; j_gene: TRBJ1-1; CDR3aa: CASKNLQGTGAFF; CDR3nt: TGTGCCAGTAAAAACCTCCAGGGCACGGGAGCTTTCTTT
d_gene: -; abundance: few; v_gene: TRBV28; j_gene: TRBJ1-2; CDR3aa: CASSTTTLFYGYTF; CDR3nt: TGTGCCAGCAGTACTACGACACTCTTCTATGGCTACACCTTC
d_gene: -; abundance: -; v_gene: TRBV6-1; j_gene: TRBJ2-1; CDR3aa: CASCVSTGFLFF; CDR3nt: TGTGCCAGCTGTGTTAGCACGGGTTTTCTGTTCTTC
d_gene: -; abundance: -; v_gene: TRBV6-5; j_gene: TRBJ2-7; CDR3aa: CASSYSMANYEQYF; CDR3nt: TGTGCCAGCAGTTACTCGATGGCCAATTACGAGCAGTACTTC
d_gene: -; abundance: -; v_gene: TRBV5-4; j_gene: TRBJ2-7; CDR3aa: CASRRAGQTYEQYF; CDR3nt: TGTGCCAGCAGGAGGGCCGGACAGACCTACGAGCAGTACTTC
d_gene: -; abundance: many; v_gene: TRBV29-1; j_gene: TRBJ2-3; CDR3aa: CSVMGLNTDTQYF; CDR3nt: TGCAGCGTGATGGGCCTCAACACAGATACGCAGTATTTT
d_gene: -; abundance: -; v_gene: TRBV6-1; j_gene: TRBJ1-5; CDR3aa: CASSEARTGTNAGPQHF; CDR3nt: TGTGCCAGCAGTGAAGCGCGGACCGGGACGAACGCCGGGCCCCAGCATTTT
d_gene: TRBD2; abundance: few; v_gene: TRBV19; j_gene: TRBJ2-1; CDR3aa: CASSVTGTSGIGQFF; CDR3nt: TGTGCCAGTAGTGTTACCGGGACTAGCGGGATAGGGCAGTTCTTC
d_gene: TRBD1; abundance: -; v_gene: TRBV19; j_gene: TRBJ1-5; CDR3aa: CATRGNSNQPQHF; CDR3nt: TGTGCCACCAGGGGGAATAGCAATCAGCCCCAGCATTTT
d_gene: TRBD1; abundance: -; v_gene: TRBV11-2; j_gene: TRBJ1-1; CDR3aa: CASSSSDRVNTEAFF; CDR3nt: TGTGCCAGCAGCTCATCAGACAGGGTGAACACTGAAGCTTTCTTT